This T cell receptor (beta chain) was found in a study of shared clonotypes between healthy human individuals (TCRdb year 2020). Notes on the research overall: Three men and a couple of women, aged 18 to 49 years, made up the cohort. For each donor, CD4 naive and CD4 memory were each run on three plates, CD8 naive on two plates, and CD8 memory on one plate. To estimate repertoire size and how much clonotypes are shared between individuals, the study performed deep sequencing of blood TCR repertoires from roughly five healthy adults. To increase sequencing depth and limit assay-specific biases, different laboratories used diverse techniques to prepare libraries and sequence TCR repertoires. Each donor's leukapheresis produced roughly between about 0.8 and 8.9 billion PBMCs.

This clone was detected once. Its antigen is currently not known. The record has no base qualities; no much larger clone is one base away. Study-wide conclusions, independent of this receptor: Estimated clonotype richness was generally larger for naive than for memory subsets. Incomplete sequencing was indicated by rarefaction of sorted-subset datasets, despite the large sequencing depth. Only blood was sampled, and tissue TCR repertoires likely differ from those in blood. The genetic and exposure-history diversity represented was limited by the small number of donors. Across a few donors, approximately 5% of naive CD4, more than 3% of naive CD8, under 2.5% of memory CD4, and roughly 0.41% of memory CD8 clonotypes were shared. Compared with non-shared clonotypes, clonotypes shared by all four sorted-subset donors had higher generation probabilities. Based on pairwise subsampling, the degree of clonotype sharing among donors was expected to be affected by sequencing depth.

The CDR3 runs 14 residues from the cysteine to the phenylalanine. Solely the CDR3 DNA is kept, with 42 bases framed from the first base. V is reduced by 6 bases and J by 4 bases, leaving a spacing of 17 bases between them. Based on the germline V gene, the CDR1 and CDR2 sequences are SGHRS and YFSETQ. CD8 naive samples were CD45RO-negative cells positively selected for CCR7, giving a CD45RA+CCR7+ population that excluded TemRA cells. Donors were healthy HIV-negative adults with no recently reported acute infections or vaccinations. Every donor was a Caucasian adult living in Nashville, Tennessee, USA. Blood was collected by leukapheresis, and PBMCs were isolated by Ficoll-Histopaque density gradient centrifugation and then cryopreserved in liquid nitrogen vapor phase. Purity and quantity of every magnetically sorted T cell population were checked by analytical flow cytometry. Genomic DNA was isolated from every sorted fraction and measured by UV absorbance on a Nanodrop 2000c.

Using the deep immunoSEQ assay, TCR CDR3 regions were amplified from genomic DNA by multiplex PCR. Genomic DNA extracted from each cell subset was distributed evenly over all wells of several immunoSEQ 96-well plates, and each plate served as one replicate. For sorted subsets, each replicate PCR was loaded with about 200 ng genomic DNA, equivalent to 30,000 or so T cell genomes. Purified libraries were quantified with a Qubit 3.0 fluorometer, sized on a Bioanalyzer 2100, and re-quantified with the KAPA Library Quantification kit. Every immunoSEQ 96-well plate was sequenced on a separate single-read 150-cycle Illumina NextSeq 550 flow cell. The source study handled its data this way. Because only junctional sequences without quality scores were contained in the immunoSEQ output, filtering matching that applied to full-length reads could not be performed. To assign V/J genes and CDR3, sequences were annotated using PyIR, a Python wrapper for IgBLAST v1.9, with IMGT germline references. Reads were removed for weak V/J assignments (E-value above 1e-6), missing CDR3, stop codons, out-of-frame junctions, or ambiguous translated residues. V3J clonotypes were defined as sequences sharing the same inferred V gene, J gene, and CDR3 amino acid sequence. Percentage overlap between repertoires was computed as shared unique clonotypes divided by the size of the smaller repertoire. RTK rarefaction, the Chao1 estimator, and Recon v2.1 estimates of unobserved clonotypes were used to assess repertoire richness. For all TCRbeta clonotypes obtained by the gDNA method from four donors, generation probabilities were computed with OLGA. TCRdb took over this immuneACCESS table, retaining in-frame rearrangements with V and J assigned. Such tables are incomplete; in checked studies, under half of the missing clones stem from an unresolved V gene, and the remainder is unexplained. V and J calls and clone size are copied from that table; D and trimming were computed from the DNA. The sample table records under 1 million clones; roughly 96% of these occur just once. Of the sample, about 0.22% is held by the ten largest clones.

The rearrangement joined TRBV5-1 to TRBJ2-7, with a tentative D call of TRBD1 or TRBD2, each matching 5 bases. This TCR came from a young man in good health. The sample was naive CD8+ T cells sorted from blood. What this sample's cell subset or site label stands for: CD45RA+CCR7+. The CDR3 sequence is CASTTGTGAYEQYF. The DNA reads TGCGCCAGCACAACCGGGACGGGTGCTTACGAGCAGTACTTC.